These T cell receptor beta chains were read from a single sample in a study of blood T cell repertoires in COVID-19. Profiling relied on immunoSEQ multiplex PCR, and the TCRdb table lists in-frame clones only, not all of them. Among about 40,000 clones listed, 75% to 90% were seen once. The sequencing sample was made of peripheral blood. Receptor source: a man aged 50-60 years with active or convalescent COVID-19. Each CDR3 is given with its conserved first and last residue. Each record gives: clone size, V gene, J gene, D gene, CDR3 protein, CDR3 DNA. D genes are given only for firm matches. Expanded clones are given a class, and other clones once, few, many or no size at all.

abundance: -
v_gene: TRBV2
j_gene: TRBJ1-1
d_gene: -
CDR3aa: CARGGGLNTEAFF
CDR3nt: TGTGCCAGGGGCGGGGGCCTGAACACTGAAGCTTTCTTT

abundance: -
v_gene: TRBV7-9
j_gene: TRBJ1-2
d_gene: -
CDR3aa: CASSSRGVNYGYTF
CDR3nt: TGTGCCAGCAGCTCCCGGGGGGTGAACTATGGCTACACCTTC

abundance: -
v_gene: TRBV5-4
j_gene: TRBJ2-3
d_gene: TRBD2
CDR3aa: CASSSGARLAAQYF
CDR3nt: TGTGCCAGCAGCTCGGGCGCCCGACTAGCTGCGCAGTATTTT

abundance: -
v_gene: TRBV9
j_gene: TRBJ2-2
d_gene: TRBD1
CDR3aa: CASSIPNRDRANTGELFF
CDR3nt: TGTGCCAGCAGCATTCCGAACCGGGACAGGGCGAACACCGGGGAGCTGTTTTTT

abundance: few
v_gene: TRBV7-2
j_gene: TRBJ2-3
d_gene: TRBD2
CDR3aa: CASSLGPSSGGYHF
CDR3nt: TGTGCCAGCAGCTTAGGACCGTCGAGCGGGGGGTATCATTTT

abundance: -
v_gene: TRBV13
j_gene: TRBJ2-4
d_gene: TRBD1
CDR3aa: CASSGQGQNIQYF
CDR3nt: TGTGCCAGCAGTGGACAGGGACAAAACATTCAGTACTTC

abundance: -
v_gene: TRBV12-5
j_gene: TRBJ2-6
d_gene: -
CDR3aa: CASGTADSGANVLTF
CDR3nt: TGTGCTAGTGGTACGGCGGACTCTGGGGCCAACGTCCTGACTTTC

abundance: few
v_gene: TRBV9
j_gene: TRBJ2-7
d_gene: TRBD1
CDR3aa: CASSVVGDRGHEQYF
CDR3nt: TGTGCCAGCAGCGTAGTGGGGGACAGGGGGCACGAGCAGTACTTC

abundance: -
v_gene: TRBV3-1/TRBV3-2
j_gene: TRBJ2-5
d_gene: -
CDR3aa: CASSQGPGSAQYF
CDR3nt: TGTGCCAGCAGCCAGGGCCCCGGTTCGGCCCAGTACTTC

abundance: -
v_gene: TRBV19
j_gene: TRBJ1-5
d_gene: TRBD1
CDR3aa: CASSMAGGPSFQPQHF
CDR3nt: TGTGCCAGTAGTATGGCAGGGGGCCCCTCTTTTCAGCCCCAGCATTTT

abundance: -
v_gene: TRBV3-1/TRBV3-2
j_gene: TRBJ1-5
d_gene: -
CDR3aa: CASSQADNQPQHF
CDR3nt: TGTGCCAGCAGCCAGGCGGACAATCAGCCCCAGCATTTT

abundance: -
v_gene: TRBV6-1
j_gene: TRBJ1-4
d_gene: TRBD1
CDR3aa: CASSERNRGVLF
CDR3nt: TGTGCCAGCAGTGAAAGGAACAGGGGGGTCCTTTTT

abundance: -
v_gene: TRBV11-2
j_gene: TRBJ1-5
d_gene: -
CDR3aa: CASSLAVSNQPQHF
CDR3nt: TGTGCCAGCAGCTTAGCAGTAAGCAATCAGCCCCAGCATTTT

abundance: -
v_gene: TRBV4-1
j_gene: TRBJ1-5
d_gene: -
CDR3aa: CASSQVQGGQPQHF
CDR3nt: TGCGCCAGCAGCCAGGTACAGGGCGGACAGCCCCAGCATTTT

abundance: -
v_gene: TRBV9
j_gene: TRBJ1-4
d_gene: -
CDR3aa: CASSPYGGVEEKLFF
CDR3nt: TGTGCCAGCAGCCCCTACGGGGGGGTGGAAGAAAAACTGTTTTTT

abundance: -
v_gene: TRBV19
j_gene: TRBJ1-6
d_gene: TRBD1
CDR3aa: CASSNDRETSPLHF
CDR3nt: TGTGCCAGTAGTAACGACAGGGAGACATCACCCCTCCACTTT

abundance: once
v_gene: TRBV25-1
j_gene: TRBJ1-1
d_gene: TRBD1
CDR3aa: CASTGRGPSNTEAFF
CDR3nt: TGTGCCAGCACTGGCAGGGGGCCGTCGAACACTGAAGCTTTCTTT